Listed below are T cell receptor beta chains from one sample, sequenced in a study of T cells in Graves' hyperthyroidism and ophthalmopathy. One entry per CDR3 protein results from TCRdb running MiXCR on the multiplex PCR reads. Of roughly 580,000 distinct CDR3 sequences listed, approximately 13% were seen once; the top ten hold approximately 5.7%. Sample: blood. The source is a young woman with Graves' hyperthyroidism that later progressed to Graves' ophthalmopathy. CDR3s include the opening cysteine and the closing phenylalanine or tryptophan. A D gene is named only where the DNA matches it firmly. Clone size is given for some rows only: seen once, a few or many times, or a class if the clone is expanded.

TRBJ2-7,TRBD1,few,TRBV7-9,CASSYQRGTGTVGEQYF,TGTGCCAGCAGCTACCAAAGAGGGACGGGGACAGTGGGCGAGCAGTACTTC
TRBJ2-1,NA,once,TRBV12-3/TRBV12-4,CASSLKQGYRNEQFF,TGTGCCAGCAGTTTAAAACAGGGTTATAGGAATGAGCAGTTCTTC
TRBJ2-1,NA,many,TRBV24-1,CATSDATRDANYNEQFF,TGTGCCACCAGTGATGCGACCCGGGACGCAAACTACAATGAGCAGTTCTTC
TRBJ2-5,TRBD2,many,TRBV20-1,CSAGRGGGQETQYF,TGCAGTGCCGGACGGGGGGGGGGGCAAGAGACCCAGTACTTC
TRBJ2-3,NA,many,TRBV30,CAWSGSSTDTQYF,TGTGCCTGGAGCGGGAGTAGCACAGATACGCAGTATTTT
TRBJ2-7,TRBD2,few,TRBV11-2,CASRGLAGFPYEQYF,TGTGCCAGCAGAGGACTAGCGGGATTCCCCTACGAGCAGTACTTC
TRBJ1-1,TRBD1,NA,TRBV28,CASTPPGTAYNTEAFF,TGTGCCAGCACCCCACCAGGGACAGCATATAACACTGAAGCTTTCTTT
TRBJ2-3,TRBD1,few,TRBV20-1,CSAHRGQGVSCPDTQYF,TGCAGTGCTCACCGGGGACAGGGGGTTTCGTGTCCAGATACGCAGTATTTT
TRBJ2-1,TRBD2,many,TRBV11-3,CASSLDEGSGEQFF,TGTGCCAGCAGCTTAGATGAGGGTAGCGGGGAGCAGTTCTTC
TRBJ2-3,TRBD1,many,TRBV28,CASSLSDRGYTDTQYF,TGTGCCAGCAGTTTATCCGACAGGGGATACACAGATACGCAGTATTTT
TRBJ2-7,NA,once,TRBV10-3,CAIRDVGQVNAYEQYF,TGTGCCATCAGGGACGTGGGGCAGGTTAACGCCTACGAGCAGTACTTC
TRBJ2-3,NA,many,TRBV10-3,CAISKSSGTFTDTQYF,TGTGCCATCAGTAAATCTTCCGGGACTTTCACAGATACGCAGTATTTT
TRBJ2-1,TRBD2,many,TRBV7-8,CASSFQGSGRGNEQFF,TGTGCCAGCAGCTTTCAGGGTAGCGGGAGGGGAAATGAGCAGTTCTTC
TRBJ2-1,NA,many,TRBV29-1,CSVAGDGDYNEQFF,TGCAGCGTTGCTGGGGACGGTGATTACAATGAGCAGTTCTTC
TRBJ2-5,TRBD1,NA,TRBV19,CASSIRRGSETQYF,TGTGCCAGTAGTATACGCAGGGGGTCAGAGACCCAGTACTTC
TRBJ1-2,TRBD1,many,TRBV24-1,CATSDLRQGGSYGYTF,TGTGCCACCAGTGATTTAAGACAGGGGGGAAGCTATGGCTACACCTTC
TRBJ2-7,TRBD1,few,TRBV7-9,CASSLEGQPREQYF,TGTGCCAGCAGCTTAGAGGGACAGCCGCGCGAGCAGTACTTC
TRBJ1-1,NA,NA,TRBV6-2/TRBV6-3,CASSYSGGIFSEAFF,TGTGCCAGCAGTTATTCTGGAGGGATATTCTCTGAAGCTTTCTTT
TRBJ1-1,NA,many,TRBV24-1,CATSDPRVGTEAFF,TGTGCCACCAGTGACCCCCGAGTCGGCACTGAAGCTTTCTTT
TRBJ2-7,TRBD2,NA,TRBV19,CASSDPSGSVYEQYF,TGTGCCAGTAGTGACCCTAGCGGGAGTGTTTACGAGCAGTACTTC
TRBJ1-3,NA,many,TRBV12-3/TRBV12-4,CASSFLTGYGNTIYF,TGTGCCAGCAGTTTTTTGACAGGATACGGAAACACCATATATTTT
TRBJ2-1,NA,few,TRBV25-1,CASSGGGLKGNSYNEQFF,TGTGCCAGCAGTGGTGGAGGGTTGAAGGGGAACTCCTACAATGAGCAGTTCTTC
TRBJ2-7,NA,many,TRBV6-1,CASILGTRGAYEQYF,TGTGCCAGCATTCTAGGGACGCGCGGCGCCTACGAGCAGTACTTC
TRBJ2-2,TRBD2,few,TRBV3-1,CASSNSGLAEALGGELFF,TGTGCCAGCAGTAACAGTGGACTAGCGGAAGCGCTTGGCGGGGAGCTGTTTTTT
TRBJ2-1,TRBD2,few,TRBV13,CASSLSAGVRNEQFF,TGTGCCAGCAGCTTATCAGCGGGAGTTCGGAATGAGCAGTTCTTC
TRBJ1-2,NA,few,TRBV19,CASLQTAGNYGYTF,TGTGCCAGCCTTCAGACAGCCGGAAACTATGGCTACACCTTC